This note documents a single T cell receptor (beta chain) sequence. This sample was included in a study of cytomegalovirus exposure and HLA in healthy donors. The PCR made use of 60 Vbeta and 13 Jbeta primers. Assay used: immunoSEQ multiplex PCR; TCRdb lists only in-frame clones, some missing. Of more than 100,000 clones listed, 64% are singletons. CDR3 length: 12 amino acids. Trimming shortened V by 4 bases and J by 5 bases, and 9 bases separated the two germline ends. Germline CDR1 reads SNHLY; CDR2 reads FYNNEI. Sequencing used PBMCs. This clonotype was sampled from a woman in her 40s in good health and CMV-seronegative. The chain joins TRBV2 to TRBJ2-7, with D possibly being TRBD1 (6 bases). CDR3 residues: CASSGGLNEQYF. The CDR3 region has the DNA TGTGCCAGCAGTGGGGGGCTCAACGAGCAGTACTTC. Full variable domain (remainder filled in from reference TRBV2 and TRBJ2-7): EPEVTQTPSHQVTQMGQEVILRCVPISNHLYFYWYRQILGQKVEFLVSFYNNEISEKSEIFDDQFSVERPDGSNFTLKIRSTKLEDSAMYFCASSGGLNEQYFGPGTRLTVT.